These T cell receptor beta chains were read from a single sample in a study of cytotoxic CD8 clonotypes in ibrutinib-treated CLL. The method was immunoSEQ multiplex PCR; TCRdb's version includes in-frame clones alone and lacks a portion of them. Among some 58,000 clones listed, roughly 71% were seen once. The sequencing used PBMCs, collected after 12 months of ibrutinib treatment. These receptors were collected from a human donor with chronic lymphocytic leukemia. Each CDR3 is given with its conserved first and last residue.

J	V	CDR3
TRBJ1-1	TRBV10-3	CAISGNTEAFF
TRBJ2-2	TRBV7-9	CASSFVAGWTGELFF
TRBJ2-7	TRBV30	CAWSVQGPGTAYEQYF
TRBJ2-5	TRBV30	CAWGRDIAAETQYF
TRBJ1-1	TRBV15	CATSRDWLNTEAFF
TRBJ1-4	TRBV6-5	CASRSQPDFNEKLFF
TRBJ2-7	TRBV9	CASSPPGQQYEQYF
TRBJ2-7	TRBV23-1	CARRQGRIRPYEQYF
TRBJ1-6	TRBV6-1	CASMAEYNSPLHF
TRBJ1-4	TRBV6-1	CASSARDRDEKLFF
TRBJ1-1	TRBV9	CASSVGGTVTEAFF
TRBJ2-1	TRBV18	CASSPMVSGPSSRYNEQFF
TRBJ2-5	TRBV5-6	CASSEEWVRGIGETQYF
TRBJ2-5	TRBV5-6	CASSAYLAAQETQYF
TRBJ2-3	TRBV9	CASSVDRFSLYF
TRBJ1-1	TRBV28	CASSFPDRSLRNTEAFF
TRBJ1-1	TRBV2	CASRVQNMNTEAFF
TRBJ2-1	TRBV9	CASSGRSSYNEQFF
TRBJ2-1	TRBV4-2	CASSQDGLAGLGEQFF
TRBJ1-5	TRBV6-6	CASSYSDRDNQPQHF
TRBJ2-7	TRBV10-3	CAISAGGSSYEQYF
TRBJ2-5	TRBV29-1	CSVEDRGGTLQETQYF
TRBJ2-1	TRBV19	CASSPGTSAYNEQFF
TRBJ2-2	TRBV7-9	CASSFRSGGNTGELFF
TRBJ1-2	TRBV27	CASSPPPGGQGLGYTF
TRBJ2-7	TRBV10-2	CASSEPGRAGVGEQYF
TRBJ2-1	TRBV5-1	CASSPRTSANLNEQFF
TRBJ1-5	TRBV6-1	CASRQQGYQPQHF
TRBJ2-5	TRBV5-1	CASSLADDPRDQYF
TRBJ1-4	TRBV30	CAWSGYPNEKLFF
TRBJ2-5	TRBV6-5	CASSNLAGLLETQYF
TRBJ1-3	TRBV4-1	CASSPTPGRHSGNTIYF